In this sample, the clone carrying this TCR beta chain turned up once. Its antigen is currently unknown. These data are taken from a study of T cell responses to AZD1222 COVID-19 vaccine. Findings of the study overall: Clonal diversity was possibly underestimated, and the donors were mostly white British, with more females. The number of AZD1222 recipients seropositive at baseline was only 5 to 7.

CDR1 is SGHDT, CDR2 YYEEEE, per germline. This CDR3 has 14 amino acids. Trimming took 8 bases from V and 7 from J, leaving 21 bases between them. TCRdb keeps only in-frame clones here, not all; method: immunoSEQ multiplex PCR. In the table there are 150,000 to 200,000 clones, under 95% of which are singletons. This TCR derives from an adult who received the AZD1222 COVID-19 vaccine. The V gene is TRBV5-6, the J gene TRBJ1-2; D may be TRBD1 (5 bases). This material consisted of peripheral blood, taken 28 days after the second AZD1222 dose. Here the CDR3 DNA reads TGTGCCAGTAACCTGAACCGGGGCTACGGTGGCTACACCTTC. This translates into CASNLNRGYGGYTF.